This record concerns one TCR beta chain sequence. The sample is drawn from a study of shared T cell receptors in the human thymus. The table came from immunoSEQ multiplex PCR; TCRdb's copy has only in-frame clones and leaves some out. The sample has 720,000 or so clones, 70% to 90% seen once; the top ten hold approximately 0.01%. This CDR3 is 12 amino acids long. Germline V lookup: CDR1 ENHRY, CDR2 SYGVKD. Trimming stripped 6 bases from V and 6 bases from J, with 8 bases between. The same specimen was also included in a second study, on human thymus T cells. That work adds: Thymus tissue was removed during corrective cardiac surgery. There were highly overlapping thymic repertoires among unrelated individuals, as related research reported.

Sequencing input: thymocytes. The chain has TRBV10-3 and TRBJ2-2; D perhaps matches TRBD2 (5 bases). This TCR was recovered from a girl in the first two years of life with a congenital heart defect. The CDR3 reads CAIRGDSGELFF. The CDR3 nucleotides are TGTGCCATCAGGGGAGATTCCGGGGAGCTGTTTTTT.